Presented here are 25 T cell receptor beta chains from one specimen sequenced in a study of cytomegalovirus exposure and HLA in healthy donors. Use of 60 Vbeta and 13 Jbeta primers characterized the PCR. The repertoire was sequenced with immunoSEQ multiplex PCR; TCRdb's copy has only in-frame clones and lacks some. Of 130,000 or so clones in the sample, around 73% were seen once. The sequenced sample was PBMCs. These receptors were collected from a female donor in good health and CMV-seronegative.

The rearrangement uses TRBV28 and TRBJ2-7; 9 nucleotides line up with TRBD2. Per the germline V gene, CDR1 is MDHEN and CDR2 is SYDVKM. The trim removed 3 bases at V and 9 bases at J, leaving 12 bases unmatched. This CDR3 has 15 amino acids. CDR3 sequence: CASSLAGAGGPVQYF. CDR3 nucleotide sequence: TGTGCCAGCAGTTTGGCGGGTGCGGGAGGGCCTGTGCAGTACTTC. Full variable domain (missing parts from reference TRBV28 and TRBJ2-7): DVKVTQSSRYLVKRTGEKVFLECVQDMDHENMFWYRQDPGLGLRLIYFSYDVKMKEKGDIPEGYSVSREKKERFSLILESASTNQTSMYLCASSLAGAGGPVQYFGPGTRLTVT.

In its sample, this clone was seen once. The chain couples TRBV9 to TRBJ1-1; D remains ambiguous. CDR1 and CDR2 (germline): SGDLS, YYNGEE. This CDR3 spans 14 amino acids. V was clipped by 0 bases and J by 0 bases, with 6 bases between them. The CDR3 DNA reads as TGTGCCAGCAGCGTAGATCGGGTGAACACTGAAGCTTTCTTT. Protein sequence: CASSVDRVNTEAFF.

The chain couples TRBV5-6 to TRBJ1-2; 9 nucleotides align to TRBD1. The germline gives CDR1 SGHDT, CDR2 YYEEEE. The CDR3 spans 14 residues. V lost 4 bases, J lost 8 bases, and 9 bases stayed unmatched. DNA for the CDR3: TGTGCCAGCAGCAAATGGGACAGGGAGGGAGGCTACACCTTC. Amino acid sequence: CASSKWDREGGYTF.

This chain connects TRBV4-1 to TRBJ2-1, with TRBD2 identical over 8 bases. The CDR3 has 16 amino acids. After removal of 3 bases from V and 2 bases from J, the junction contained 6 bases not matched to a gene. Germline-derived CDR1 and CDR2 are MGHRA and YSYEKL. The CDR3 coding sequence is TGCGCCAGCAGCCAGGGGAGCGGGAGCACCTACAATGAGCAGTTCTTC. Its protein product is CASSQGSGSTYNEQFF.

Only a few counts were recorded for this clone. The chain is built from TRBV5-6 and TRBJ1-6; 8 nucleotides line up with TRBD1. Trimming removed 2 bases from V and 5 bases from J; junction bases left unmatched: 9. The CDR3 consists of 17 residues. Germline V CDR1 and CDR2: SGHDT, YYEEEE. In nucleotides, the CDR3 is TGTGCCAGCAGCTTCAGGACAGGGTACATCAATAATTCACCCCTCCACTTT. It codes for CASSFRTGYINNSPLHF.

The V call is TRBV9, the J call TRBJ2-2, with TRBD2 as a possible D gene (7 bases). The V gene lost 0 bases and the J gene lost 4 bases, with 10 bases spanning the gap. The germline V gene encodes CDR1 SGDLS and CDR2 YYNGEE. The CDR3 consists of 15 residues. Here the CDR3 DNA reads TGTGCCAGCAGCGTAGCTAGGGGGGGCACCGGGGAGCTGTTTTTT. Its translation: CASSVARGGTGELFF.

This chain connects TRBV30 to TRBJ2-7, with 7 bases that match TRBD1. This CDR3 spans 14 amino acids. Germline CDR1 GTSNPN, CDR2 SVGIG (reference sequence). Trimming cost V 6 bases and J 3 bases; bases outside gene matches: 11. The CDR3 spells CACGDPGQNYEQYF. CDR3 nucleotides: TGTGCCTGTGGGGACCCGGGACAGAACTACGAGCAGTACTTC.

The chain links TRBV28 to TRBJ2-2; 16 bases are shared with TRBD2. Germline CDR1 MDHEN, CDR2 SYDVKM. The junction had 4 bases not matched to a gene; V was cut back by 3 bases and J by 6 bases. This CDR3 region has 17 residues. CDR3 coding DNA: TGTGCCAGCAGTTTCTGGGGACTAGCGGGAGGGCCCGGGGAGCTGTTTTTT. Its protein product is CASSFWGLAGGPGELFF. Full variable domain (rest looked up from reference TRBV28 and TRBJ2-2): DVKVTQSSRYLVKRTGEKVFLECVQDMDHENMFWYRQDPGLGLRLIYFSYDVKMKEKGDIPEGYSVSREKKERFSLILESASTNQTSMYLCASSFWGLAGGPGELFFGEGSRLTVL.

This clone showed up just once. The J gene is TRBJ1-2, the V gene TRBV2; 9 bases fit TRBD1. Trimming cost V 2 bases and J 7 bases; bases outside gene matches: 5. CDR1 and CDR2 from the germline V gene are SNHLY and FYNNEI. This CDR3 is 14 amino acids long. The CDR3 DNA is TGTGCCAGCAGTGAACTTGACAGGGGGGGTGGCTACACCTTC. It codes for CASSELDRGGGYTF.

The genes are TRBV5-1 and TRBJ2-7; 10 positions match TRBD1. Trimming at V came to 0 bases and at J to 4 bases, leaving 4 bases not matched to a gene. CDR1 is SGHRS and CDR2 is YFSETQ in the germline V gene. The CDR3 sequence is 15 residues long. The CDR3 bases are TGCGCCAGCAGCTTGGGGGACAGGGGCTTATACGAGCAGTACTTC. Translating it yields CASSLGDRGLYEQYF.

The sample holds a few counts of this clone. The V call is TRBV18, the J call TRBJ1-6, with D unclear. CDR3 length: 17 amino acids. The V and J ends lost 6 bases and 3 bases respectively, with 18 bases between them. CDR1 KGHSH and CDR2 LQKENI come from the germline V gene. This CDR3 is CASSIQGRDFYNSPLHF. DNA for the CDR3: TGTGCCAGCTCTATACAAGGGAGAGATTTCTATAATTCACCCCTCCACTTT.

This chain joins TRBV6-5 and TRBJ2-1, with TRBD1 matching over 10 bases. The germline V gene has CDR1 MNHEY and CDR2 SVGAGI. J gave up 8 bases and V 8 bases, and 6 bases lay outside the gene matches. This CDR3 comprises 13 residues. DNA of the CDR3: TGTGCCAGCGTGTGGACAGGGGGATATGAGCAGTTCTTC. Residues: CASVWTGGYEQFF.

This clone was found once. This rearrangement joins TRBV7-3 to TRBJ1-5, with D possibly matching TRBD1 (6 bases). Trimming cost V 4 bases and J 3 bases, with 19 bases left between them. The CDR3 is 17 amino acids. Germline lookup yields CDR1 SGHTA and CDR2 FQGTGA. As DNA, the CDR3 is TGTGCCAGCAGCTCGTATCGACAGGCCATCCCCAATCAGCCCCAGCATTTT. Its translation: CASSSYRQAIPNQPQHF.

This clone has only one observation. The chain carries TRBV28 and TRBJ1-4, with 9 bases identical to TRBD1. With 4 bases clipped from V and 2 bases from J, the junction kept 5 bases outside the gene matches. The germline V gene encodes CDR1 MDHEN and CDR2 SYDVKM. The CDR3 runs to 16 residues. As DNA, the CDR3 is TGTGCCAGCAGTTCTACAGGGGGCCCCACTAATGAAAAACTGTTTTTT. Translation gives CASSSTGGPTNEKLFF.

The CDR3, as DNA: TGTGCCAGTAGTGGACGTCAGGGGACGGGGGGCTACACCTTC. This gives the protein CASSGRQGTGGYTF. V is TRBV19 and J is TRBJ1-2, with D possibly matching TRBD1 (6 bases). Trimming removed 5 bases from V and 8 bases from J, with 18 bases in between. Germline V CDR1 and CDR2: LNHDA, SQIVND (reference sequence). The CDR3 is made up of 14 amino acids.

This clone was counted a few times. J is TRBJ2-7 and V is TRBV15, with 11 bases lining up with TRBD2. Trimming cost V 4 bases and J 4 bases; bases outside gene matches: 9. CDR3 length: 16 residues. Looked up from germline, CDR1 is LNHNV and CDR2 is YYDKDF (reference sequence). The CDR3 region is CATSTQKTSGTYEQYF. The CDR3 DNA sequence: TGTGCCACCAGCACCCAAAAGACTAGCGGGACTTACGAGCAGTACTTC. Full variable domain (remainder filled in from reference TRBV15 and TRBJ2-7): DAMVIQNPRYQVTQFGKPVTLSCSQTLNHNVMYWYQQKSSQAPKLLFHYYDKDFNNEADTPDNFQSRRPNTSFCFLDIRSPGLGDTAMYLCATSTQKTSGTYEQYFGPGTRLTVT.

The gene calls are TRBV5-1 and TRBJ2-3; TRBD1 aligns across 7 bases. The CDR3 spans 14 residues. V trimming: 4 bases; J trimming: 7 bases; junction bases outside the gene matches: 9. The germline V gene encodes CDR1 SGHRS and CDR2 YFSETQ. CDR3 sequence (DNA): TGCGCCAGCAGCGATACAGGGGCGTCAAATACGCAGTATTTT. This sequence encodes CASSDTGASNTQYF.

The chain uses TRBV21-1 and TRBJ2-5; the D segment call TRBD2 is taken from the table without a DNA check. TRBV21-1 is annotated as a pseudogene. The CDR3 has 16 amino acids. CDR3 in DNA: TGTGCCAGCAGCTCACGACTAGCGGGGGGGCAAGAGACCCAGTACTTC. It translates to CASSSRLAGGQETQYF.

V is TRBV19 and J is TRBJ1-4; 7 nucleotides match TRBD1. V was pared by 7 bases and J by 3 bases, with 5 bases of the junction left unmatched. The germline gives CDR1 LNHDA, CDR2 SQIVND (reference sequence). The CDR3 loop spans 14 amino acids. CDR3 sequence (DNA): TGTGCCAGTAAGAGGACAGGACCTAATGAAAAACTGTTTTTT. This gives the protein CASKRTGPNEKLFF.

The J gene is TRBJ2-7, the V gene TRBV4-2; 7 bases align to TRBD2. V lost 4 bases, J lost 1 base, and 10 bases stayed unmatched. The germline gives CDR1 LGHNA, CDR2 YNFKEQ. The CDR3 has 16 amino acids. The CDR3 region is CASSREWASGSYEQYF. The CDR3, as DNA: TGTGCCAGCAGCCGGGAGTGGGCTAGCGGATCCTACGAGCAGTACTTC.

The V gene is TRBV5-1, the J gene TRBJ1-1, with TRBD1 identical over 9 bases. The CDR3 loop spans 14 amino acids. Germline V CDR1 and CDR2: SGHRS, YFSETQ. The ends lost 4 bases at V and 4 bases at J; junction bases unmatched: 5. The CDR3 bases are TGCGCCAGCAGCCCGCTACAGGGGGCCACTGAAGCTTTCTTT. Its protein product is CASSPLQGATEAFF. The entire variable domain, with the rest obtained from reference TRBV5-1 and TRBJ1-1, is as follows: KAGVTQTPRYLIKTRGQQVTLSCSPISGHRSVSWYQQTPGQGLQFLFEYFSETQRNKGNFPGRFSGRQFSNSRSEMNVSTLELGDSALYLCASSPLQGATEAFFGQGTRLTVV.

V is TRBV7-9 and J is TRBJ2-7; TRBD2 aligns across 7 bases. The CDR3 totals 15 residues. Germline V lookup: CDR1 SEHNR, CDR2 FQNEAQ (reference sequence). The V segment lost 2 bases and the J segment 2 bases; nucleotides outside the gene matches: 6. DNA for the CDR3: TGTGCCAGCAGCTTATTTGGGAGGGTCCCCTACGAGCAGTACTTC. It specifies CASSLFGRVPYEQYF.

The chain has TRBV13 and TRBJ1-6, with 10 bases matching TRBD1. Looked up from germline, CDR1 is PRHDT and CDR2 is FYEKMQ (reference sequence). V lost 5 bases to trimming and J lost 11 bases; unmatched junction nucleotides: 6. The CDR3 contains 14 residues. The CDR3 here is CASSVGQGLTPLHF. The CDR3 DNA is TGTGCCAGCAGCGTGGGACAGGGGTTGACACCCCTCCACTTT.

Only one count was recorded for this clone. The chain couples TRBV15 to TRBJ2-5, with D possibly TRBD2 on 7 matching bases. Per the germline V gene, CDR1 is LNHNV and CDR2 is YYDKDF (reference sequence). With 8 bases removed from V and 10 bases from J, the gap between germline ends came to 23 bases. The CDR3 consists of 14 residues. The CDR3 nucleotides read TGTGCCACCTCCCCTTCGGGGGCTACGGGGGGCCAGTACTTC. It encodes CATSPSGATGGQYF.

Details on this clone: Other DNA sequences in the sample encode the same CDR3. The chain has TRBV5-1 and TRBJ2-2; possibly TRBD2 for D (6 bases). Per germline, CDR1 SGHRS and CDR2 YFSETQ. The CDR3 runs to 15 residues. V lost 0 bases, J lost 0 bases, and 6 bases lay in between. The CDR3 reads CASSLAGANTGELFF. The CDR3 region has the DNA TGCGCCAGCAGCTTGGCGGGGGCGAACACCGGGGAGCTGTTTTTT.